Shown below are 12 T cell receptor beta chains from a single sample sequenced in a study of Graves' ophthalmopathy and Graves' hyperthyroidism. RNA transcripts provided the template for amplifying TCR beta CDR3 regions. First-round RT-PCR employed HTBI primers, with a second-round multiplex PCR after it. TCRdb re-called the multiplex PCR reads through MiXCR, storing one row per CDR3 protein. The sample has about 500,000 distinct CDR3 sequences, approximately 14% seen once. Input material: blood. Every receptor here comes from a woman aged 25 to 45 with Graves' ophthalmopathy.

This clonotype was detected many times. The CDR3: CASSSAYAQETQYF. For the CDR3, the DNA is TGTGCCAGCAGTTCCGCGTATGCGCAAGAGACCCAGTACTTC. The gene calls are TRBV12-3 or TRBV12-4 and TRBJ2-5, with D uncertain. Deletions cut 4 bases from V and 2 bases from J, with 11 bases between. The CDR3 totals 14 residues.

This clonotype was counted a few times. A read error may produce the germline difference seen at one junction end. The gene calls are TRBV24-1 and TRBJ2-2; tentatively, D is TRBD1 or TRBD2 (5 bases each). This CDR3 is built from 17 residues. Per the germline V gene, CDR1 is KGHDR and CDR2 is SFDVKD. The CDR3 coding sequence is TGTGCCACCAAACGAGTTGGGGGATTTAAGAACACCGGGGAGCTGGTTTTT. As protein: CATKRVGGFKNTGELVF.

This clonotype came up many times. V is TRBV5-1 and J is TRBJ2-5; 9 bases fit TRBD2. V was clipped by 4 bases and J by 2 bases; unmatched bases: 6. CDR1 is SGHRS and CDR2 is YFSETQ in the germline V gene. The CDR3 has 15 amino acids. The CDR3 protein is CASSPRAGGQETQYF. Written as DNA, the CDR3 is TGCGCCAGCAGCCCCCGGGCGGGAGGGCAAGAGACCCAGTACTTC.

Many counts were recorded for this clonotype. CDR3 residues: CASSKWEGKETQYF. In DNA form, the CDR3 reads TGTGCCAGCAGCAAGTGGGAGGGGAAAGAGACCCAGTACTTC. V and J are TRBV28 and TRBJ2-5, with TRBD2 matching over 7 bases. Trimming took 6 bases from V and 3 from J; bases not matched to a gene: 7. This CDR3 contains 14 residues. Germline CDR1 is MDHEN and CDR2 is SYDVKM.

In this sample, this clonotype turned up many times. The rearrangement joins TRBV27 to TRBJ1-5; D possibly corresponds to TRBD1 (6 bases). Germline V CDR1 and CDR2: MNHEY, SMNVEV (reference sequence). This CDR3 spans 14 amino acids. V was trimmed by 11 bases and J by 4 bases, leaving 18 bases between them. The CDR3 region has the DNA TGTGCCTCCAACAGGGAAACAATTAATCAGCCCCAGCATTTT. Amino acids: CASNRETINQPQHF.

This clonotype was detected ten times or more. This chain links TRBV6-2 or TRBV6-3 with TRBJ2-4; 7 bases are shared with TRBD2. The germline CDR1 and CDR2 sequences are MNHEY and SVGEGT. J lost 8 bases, V lost 9 bases, and 13 bases had no gene match. The CDR3 is 14 amino acids. CDR3 DNA sequence: TGTGCCAGTGGATCAGGCGGGAGTCCCGACATTCAGTACTTC. Amino acid sequence: CASGSGGSPDIQYF.

The table lists this clonotype with many counts. The CDR3 bases are TGTGCCAGCAGTTACCGAGGGGAGGGACAGCCCCAGCATTTT. Amino acid sequence: CASSYRGEGQPQHF. The gene calls are TRBV6-5 and TRBJ1-5; D possibly corresponds to TRBD1 (5 bases). V was cut by 2 bases and J by 7 bases, with 12 bases left in between. The CDR3 has 14 residues. The germline gives CDR1 MNHEY, CDR2 SVGAGI.

For this clonotype: This sequence may be a read error, since a much larger clone differs from it by one base. This rearrangement joins TRBV12-3 or TRBV12-4 to TRBJ2-7, with D possibly being TRBD1 (6 bases). The CDR3 is 14 residues long. The V gene lost 1 base and the J gene lost 3 bases, with 10 bases spanning the gap. CDR3 in DNA: TGTGCCAGCAGTTTAGAACAGGGTCTCTACGAGCAGTACTTC. It yields the protein CASSLEQGLYEQYF.

This clonotype was seen many times. The genes are TRBV12-3 or TRBV12-4 and TRBJ1-2, with unresolved D. CDR3 length equals 13 residues. V was trimmed by 3 bases and J by 6 bases, leaving 11 bases between them. CDR3 bases: TGTGCCAGCAGTTTCGGAGCGGAGGATGGCTACACCTTC. This gives the protein CASSFGAEDGYTF.

This clonotype occurred many times. The chain employs TRBV6-1 and TRBJ2-7; D remains unclear. This CDR3 has 13 residues. Per the germline V gene, CDR1 is MNHNS and CDR2 is SASEGT. Trimming took 5 bases from V and 6 from J, leaving 14 bases between them. The CDR3 bases are TGTGCCAGCAGTCAAGTCTTTGGGGTCGAGCAGTACTTC. This sequence encodes CASSQVFGVEQYF.

This clonotype has a count of ten or more. The V gene is TRBV6-5, the J gene TRBJ1-5; D unclear. V lost 0 bases and J lost 4, with 10 bases in between. The length of the CDR3 is 15 residues. The germline V gene encodes CDR1 MNHEY and CDR2 SVGAGI. CDR3 sequence: CASSYSSGSNQPQHF. In DNA form, the CDR3 reads TGTGCCAGCAGTTACTCGTCCGGGTCTAATCAGCCCCAGCATTTT.

This clonotype was seen at least ten times. The V and J genes are TRBV6-5 and TRBJ2-7, with 8 bases that match TRBD2. The V gene end was trimmed by 7 bases and the J gene end by 4 bases; junction bases not matched to a gene: 9. This CDR3 region has 14 residues. Germline assignment: CDR1 MNHEY and CDR2 SVGAGI. DNA of the CDR3: TGTGCCAGCACTCCGGGAGGGCCGGTATACGAGCAGTACTTC. Encoded protein: CASTPGGPVYEQYF.